This TCR beta chain was observed in a study of cytomegalovirus exposure and HLA in healthy donors. As for this clone: At the DNA level, this CDR3 is encoded by other sequences in the same sample as well.

This CDR3 region has 16 residues. V gave up 0 bases and J gave up 6 bases, with 18 bases separating them. Per the germline V gene, CDR1 is SGHRS and CDR2 is YFSETQ. 13 Jbeta primers and 60 Vbeta primers were used for the PCR. Method: immunoSEQ multiplex PCR; TCRdb's copy keeps in-frame clones and lacks some. The table has around 140,000 clones, 60% to 75% seen once. The receptor was isolated from a man aged 25-45 years in good health and CMV-seronegative. Sequencing input: PBMCs. The V call is TRBV5-1, the J call TRBJ1-1; TRBD1 is a possible D gene (5 bases). CDR3 sequence: CASSLANGGRGAEAFF. For the CDR3, the DNA is TGCGCCAGCAGCTTGGCCAACGGGGGTCGTGGGGCTGAAGCTTTCTTT.